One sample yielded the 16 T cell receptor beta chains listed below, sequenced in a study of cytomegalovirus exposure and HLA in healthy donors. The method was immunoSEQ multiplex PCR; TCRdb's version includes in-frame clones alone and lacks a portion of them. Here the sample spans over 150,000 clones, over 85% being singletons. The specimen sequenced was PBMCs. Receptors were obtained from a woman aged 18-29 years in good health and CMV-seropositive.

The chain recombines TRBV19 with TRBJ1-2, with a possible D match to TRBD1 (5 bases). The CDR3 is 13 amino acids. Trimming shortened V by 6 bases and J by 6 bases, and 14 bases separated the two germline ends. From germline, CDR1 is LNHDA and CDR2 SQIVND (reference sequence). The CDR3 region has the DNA TGTGCCAGTAGCACCCAGGGAATCCATGGCTACACCTTC. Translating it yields CASSTQGIHGYTF.

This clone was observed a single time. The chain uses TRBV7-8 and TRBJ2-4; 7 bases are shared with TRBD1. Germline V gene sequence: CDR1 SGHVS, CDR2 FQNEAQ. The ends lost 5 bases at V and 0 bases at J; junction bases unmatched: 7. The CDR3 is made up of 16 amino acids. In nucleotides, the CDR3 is TGTGCCAGCAGCCCCCTGGGACAGCTAGCCAAAAACATTCAGTACTTC. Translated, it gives CASSPLGQLAKNIQYF.

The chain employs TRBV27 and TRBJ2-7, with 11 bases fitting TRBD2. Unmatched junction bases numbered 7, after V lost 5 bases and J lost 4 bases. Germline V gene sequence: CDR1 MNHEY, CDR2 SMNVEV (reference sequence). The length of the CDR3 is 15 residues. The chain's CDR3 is CASSRGLAGVYEQYF. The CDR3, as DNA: TGTGCCAGCAGTCGCGGACTAGCGGGTGTTTACGAGCAGTACTTC.

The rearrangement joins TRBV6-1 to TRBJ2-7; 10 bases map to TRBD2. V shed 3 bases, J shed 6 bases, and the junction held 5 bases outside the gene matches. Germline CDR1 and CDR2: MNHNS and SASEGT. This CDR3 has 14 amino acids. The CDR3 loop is CASSDLLAGVEQYF. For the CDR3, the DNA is TGTGCCAGCAGTGATCTCCTAGCGGGAGTCGAGCAGTACTTC.

The CDR3 sequence: CASSQVGGSAADTQYF. The CDR3 bases are TGCGCCAGCAGCCAAGTCGGCGGGAGTGCCGCAGATACGCAGTATTTT. The rearrangement links TRBV4-1 to TRBJ2-3; TRBD2 matches 7 bases. From germline, CDR1 is MGHRA and CDR2 YSYEKL. V lost 1 base to trimming and J lost 4 bases; unmatched junction nucleotides: 8. The CDR3 is 16 amino acids.

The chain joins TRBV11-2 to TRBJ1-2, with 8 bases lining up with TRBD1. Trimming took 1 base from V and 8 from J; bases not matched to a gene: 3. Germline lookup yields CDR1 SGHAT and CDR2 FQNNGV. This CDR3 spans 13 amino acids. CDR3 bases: TGTGCCAGCAGCTTAGGGACAGGGTTCGGCTACACCTTC. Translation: CASSLGTGFGYTF. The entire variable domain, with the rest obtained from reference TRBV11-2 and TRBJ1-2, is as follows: EAGVAQSPRYKIIEKRQSVAFWCNPISGHATLYWYQQILGQGPKLLIQFQNNGVVDDSQLPKDRFSAERLKGVDSTLKIQPAKLEDSAVYLCASSLGTGFGYTFGSGTRLTVV.

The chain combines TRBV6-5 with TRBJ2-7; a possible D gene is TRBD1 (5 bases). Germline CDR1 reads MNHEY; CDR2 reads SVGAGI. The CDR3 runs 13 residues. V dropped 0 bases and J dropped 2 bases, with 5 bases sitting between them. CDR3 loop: CASSYSGAYEQYF. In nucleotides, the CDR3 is TGTGCCAGCAGTTACTCAGGGGCCTACGAGCAGTACTTC.

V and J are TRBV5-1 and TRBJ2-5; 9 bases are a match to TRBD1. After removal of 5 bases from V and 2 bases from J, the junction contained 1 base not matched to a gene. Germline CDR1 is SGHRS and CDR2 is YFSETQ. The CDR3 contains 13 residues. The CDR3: CASSGTGQETQYF. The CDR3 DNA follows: TGCGCCAGCAGTGGGACAGGGCAAGAGACCCAGTACTTC.

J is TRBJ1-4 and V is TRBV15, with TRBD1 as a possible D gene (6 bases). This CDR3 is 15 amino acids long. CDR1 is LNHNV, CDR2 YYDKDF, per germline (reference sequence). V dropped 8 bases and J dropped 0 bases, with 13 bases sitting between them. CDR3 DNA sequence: TGTGCCACCCTAGAACAGGGCACAACTAATGAAAAACTGTTTTTT. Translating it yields CATLEQGTTNEKLFF.

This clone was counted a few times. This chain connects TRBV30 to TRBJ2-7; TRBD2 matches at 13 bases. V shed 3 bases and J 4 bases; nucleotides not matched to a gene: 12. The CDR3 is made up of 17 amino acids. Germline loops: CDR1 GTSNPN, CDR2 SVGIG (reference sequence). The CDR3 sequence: CAWSQRSGTSGDYEQYF. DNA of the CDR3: TGTGCCTGGAGCCAGCGCTCCGGGACTAGCGGGGATTACGAGCAGTACTTC.

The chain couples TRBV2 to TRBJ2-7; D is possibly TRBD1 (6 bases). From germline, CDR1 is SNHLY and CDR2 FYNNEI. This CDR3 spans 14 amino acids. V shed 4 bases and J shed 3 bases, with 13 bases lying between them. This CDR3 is CASSAGTPRYEQYF. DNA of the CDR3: TGTGCCAGCAGTGCCGGGACACCGCGCTACGAGCAGTACTTC.

CDR3 bases: TGCGCCAGCAGCTTGGCCCGGGGAGCGGGGGAGACCCAGTACTTC. Protein: CASSLARGAGETQYF. V gene TRBV5-1 combines with J gene TRBJ2-5; 7 bases line up with TRBD2. Germline V lookup: CDR1 SGHRS, CDR2 YFSETQ. The length of the CDR3 is 15 residues. With V trimmed by 0 bases and J by 5 bases, 7 bases remained unmatched.

In nucleotides, the CDR3 is TGTGCCAGCAGCTTGGGACTAGGGGAAAACAATGAGCAGTTCTTC. Its translation: CASSLGLGENNEQFF. This chain connects TRBV13 to TRBJ2-1; 8 bases fit TRBD2. The CDR3 spans 15 residues. Germline V gene sequence: CDR1 PRHDT, CDR2 FYEKMQ (reference sequence). V shed 3 bases and J 5 bases; nucleotides not matched to a gene: 6.

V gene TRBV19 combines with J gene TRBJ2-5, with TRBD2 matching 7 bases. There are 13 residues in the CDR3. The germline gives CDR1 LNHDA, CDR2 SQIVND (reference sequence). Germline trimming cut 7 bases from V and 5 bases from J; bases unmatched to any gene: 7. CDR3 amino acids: CASKRERGETQYF. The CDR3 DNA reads TGTGCCAGTAAGAGGGAGCGGGGCGAGACCCAGTACTTC.

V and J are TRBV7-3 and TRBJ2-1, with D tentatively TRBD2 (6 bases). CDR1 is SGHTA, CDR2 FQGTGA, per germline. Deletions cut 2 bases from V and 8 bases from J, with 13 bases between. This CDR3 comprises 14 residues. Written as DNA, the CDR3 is TGTGCCAGCAGCTTAGGCCTAGCGTTCGATGAGCAGTTCTTC. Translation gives CASSLGLAFDEQFF.

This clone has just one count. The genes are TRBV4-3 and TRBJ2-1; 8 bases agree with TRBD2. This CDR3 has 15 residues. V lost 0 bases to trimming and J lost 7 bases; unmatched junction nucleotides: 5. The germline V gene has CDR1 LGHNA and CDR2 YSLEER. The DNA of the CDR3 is TGCGCCAGCAGCCAAGATCGGGCTAGCGGGAATGAGCAGTTCTTC. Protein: CASSQDRASGNEQFF.